Below are 10 T cell receptor beta chains sequenced from a single sample in a study of sequential checkpoint blockade in melanoma. The assay was immunoSEQ multiplex PCR, and TCRdb's table has in-frame clones only and misses some. The repertoire holds more than 6,000 clones, with roughly 21% as singletons. Described treatment: randomized to nivolumab then ipilimumab (arm A) or the reverse (arm B). Sequenced here: tumor tissue (inferred from file names), sampled from a patient given nivolumab and ipilimumab in sequence. The receptors stem from a human donor with melanoma.

In its sample, this clone is medium-sized. The chain employs TRBV9 and TRBJ2-5, with D possibly being TRBD1 or TRBD2 (6 bases each). V lost 0 bases and J 2 bases, leaving 8 bases between the germline ends. The germline CDR1 and CDR2 sequences are SGDLS and YYNGEE. The CDR3 has 14 residues. CDR3 loop: CASSVGGAQETQYF. For the CDR3, the DNA is TGTGCCAGCAGCGTAGGGGGGGCTCAAGAGACCCAGTACTTC.

This clone occurred a few times. J is TRBJ2-5 and V is TRBV30, with TRBD1 matching over 10 bases. V was pared by 5 bases and J by 3 bases, with 6 bases of the junction left unmatched. The CDR3 sequence is 14 residues long. The germline V gene encodes CDR1 GTSNPN and CDR2 SVGIG (reference sequence). CDR3 DNA sequence: TGTGCCTGGGCCGGGACAGGGGCTAAAGAGACCCAGTACTTC. Its protein is CAWAGTGAKETQYF.

This clone was counted many times. V and J are TRBV11-3 and TRBJ2-5; TRBD2 aligns across 8 bases. There are 15 residues in the CDR3. CDR1 is SGHNT, CDR2 YENEEA, per germline. After removal of 7 bases from V and 3 bases from J, the junction contained 10 bases not matched to a gene. The CDR3 region has the DNA TGTGCCAGCACCCGGGGGGGGCACGGAAAAGAGACCCAGTACTTC. Translating it yields CASTRGGHGKETQYF.

This clone was counted between two and nine times. The chain recombines TRBV23-1 with TRBJ2-1, with D possibly being TRBD1 (7 bases). TRBV23-1 qualifies as an ORF whose function is uncertain. With 6 bases removed from V and 2 bases from J, the gap between germline ends came to 17 bases. CDR3 size: 16 residues. CDR3 amino acids: CASSQDRGTAYNEQFF. The CDR3 DNA sequence: TGCGCCAGCAGCCAAGATCGGGGGACAGCCTACAATGAGCAGTTCTTC.

The V gene is TRBV6-8, the J gene TRBJ2-7; D is perhaps TRBD1 or TRBD2 (5 bases each). Germline V CDR1 and CDR2: MNHGY, SAAAGT. V was clipped by 5 bases and J by 4 bases, with 12 bases between them. CDR3 length: 13 amino acids. CDR3 sequence reads: CASSRDVGYEQYF. The CDR3 DNA reads as TGTGCCAGCAGTAGGGACGTGGGTTACGAGCAGTACTTC.

The CDR3 region is CAWTFRAYGYTF. In nucleotides, the CDR3 is TGTGCCTGGACCTTCAGGGCCTATGGCTACACCTTC. V is TRBV30 and J is TRBJ1-2; D may be TRBD1 (5 bases). Germline V CDR1 and CDR2: GTSNPN, SVGIG (reference sequence). V was pared by 4 bases and J by 4 bases, with 10 bases between. The CDR3 has 12 residues.

J is TRBJ2-1 and V is TRBV6-8, with 12 bases lining up with TRBD2. V shed 11 bases and J 7 bases; nucleotides not matched to a gene: 9. From germline, CDR1 is MNHGY and CDR2 SAAAGT. CDR3 length: 14 residues. CDR3 sequence reads: CAGSLAGGPNEQFF. CDR3 DNA sequence: TGTGCCGGCTCTCTAGCGGGAGGGCCGAATGAGCAGTTCTTC.

The table lists this clone with a few counts. The V gene is TRBV4-1, the J gene TRBJ2-6, with 8 bases lining up with TRBD1. The CDR3 is 17 amino acids. CDR1 and CDR2 (germline): MGHRA, YSYEKL. V shed 0 bases, J shed 4 bases, and the junction held 5 bases outside the gene matches. CDR3 loop: CASSQEGRGLGANVLTF. The CDR3 DNA reads as TGCGCCAGCAGCCAAGAGGGCAGGGGGCTCGGGGCCAACGTCCTGACTTTC.

V and J are TRBV6-8 and TRBJ2-7, with 7 bases fitting TRBD1. CDR1 and CDR2 (germline): MNHGY, SAAAGT. V was pared by 6 bases and J by 1 base, with 6 bases of the junction left unmatched. This CDR3 contains 14 residues. CDR3 nucleotide sequence: TGTGCCAGCAGGGGGGACAGATCTTCCTACGAGCAGTACTTC. It codes for CASRGDRSSYEQYF.

This clone appeared a few times. The V call is TRBV11-3, the J call TRBJ1-2; no clear D. Germline CDR1 and CDR2: SGHNT and YENEEA. Trimming removed 0 bases from V and 2 bases from J, with 7 bases in between. The CDR3 spans 14 residues. CDR3 coding DNA: TGTGCCAGCAGCTTAGAGACGGTGAACTATGGCTACACCTTC. Its translation is CASSLETVNYGYTF.